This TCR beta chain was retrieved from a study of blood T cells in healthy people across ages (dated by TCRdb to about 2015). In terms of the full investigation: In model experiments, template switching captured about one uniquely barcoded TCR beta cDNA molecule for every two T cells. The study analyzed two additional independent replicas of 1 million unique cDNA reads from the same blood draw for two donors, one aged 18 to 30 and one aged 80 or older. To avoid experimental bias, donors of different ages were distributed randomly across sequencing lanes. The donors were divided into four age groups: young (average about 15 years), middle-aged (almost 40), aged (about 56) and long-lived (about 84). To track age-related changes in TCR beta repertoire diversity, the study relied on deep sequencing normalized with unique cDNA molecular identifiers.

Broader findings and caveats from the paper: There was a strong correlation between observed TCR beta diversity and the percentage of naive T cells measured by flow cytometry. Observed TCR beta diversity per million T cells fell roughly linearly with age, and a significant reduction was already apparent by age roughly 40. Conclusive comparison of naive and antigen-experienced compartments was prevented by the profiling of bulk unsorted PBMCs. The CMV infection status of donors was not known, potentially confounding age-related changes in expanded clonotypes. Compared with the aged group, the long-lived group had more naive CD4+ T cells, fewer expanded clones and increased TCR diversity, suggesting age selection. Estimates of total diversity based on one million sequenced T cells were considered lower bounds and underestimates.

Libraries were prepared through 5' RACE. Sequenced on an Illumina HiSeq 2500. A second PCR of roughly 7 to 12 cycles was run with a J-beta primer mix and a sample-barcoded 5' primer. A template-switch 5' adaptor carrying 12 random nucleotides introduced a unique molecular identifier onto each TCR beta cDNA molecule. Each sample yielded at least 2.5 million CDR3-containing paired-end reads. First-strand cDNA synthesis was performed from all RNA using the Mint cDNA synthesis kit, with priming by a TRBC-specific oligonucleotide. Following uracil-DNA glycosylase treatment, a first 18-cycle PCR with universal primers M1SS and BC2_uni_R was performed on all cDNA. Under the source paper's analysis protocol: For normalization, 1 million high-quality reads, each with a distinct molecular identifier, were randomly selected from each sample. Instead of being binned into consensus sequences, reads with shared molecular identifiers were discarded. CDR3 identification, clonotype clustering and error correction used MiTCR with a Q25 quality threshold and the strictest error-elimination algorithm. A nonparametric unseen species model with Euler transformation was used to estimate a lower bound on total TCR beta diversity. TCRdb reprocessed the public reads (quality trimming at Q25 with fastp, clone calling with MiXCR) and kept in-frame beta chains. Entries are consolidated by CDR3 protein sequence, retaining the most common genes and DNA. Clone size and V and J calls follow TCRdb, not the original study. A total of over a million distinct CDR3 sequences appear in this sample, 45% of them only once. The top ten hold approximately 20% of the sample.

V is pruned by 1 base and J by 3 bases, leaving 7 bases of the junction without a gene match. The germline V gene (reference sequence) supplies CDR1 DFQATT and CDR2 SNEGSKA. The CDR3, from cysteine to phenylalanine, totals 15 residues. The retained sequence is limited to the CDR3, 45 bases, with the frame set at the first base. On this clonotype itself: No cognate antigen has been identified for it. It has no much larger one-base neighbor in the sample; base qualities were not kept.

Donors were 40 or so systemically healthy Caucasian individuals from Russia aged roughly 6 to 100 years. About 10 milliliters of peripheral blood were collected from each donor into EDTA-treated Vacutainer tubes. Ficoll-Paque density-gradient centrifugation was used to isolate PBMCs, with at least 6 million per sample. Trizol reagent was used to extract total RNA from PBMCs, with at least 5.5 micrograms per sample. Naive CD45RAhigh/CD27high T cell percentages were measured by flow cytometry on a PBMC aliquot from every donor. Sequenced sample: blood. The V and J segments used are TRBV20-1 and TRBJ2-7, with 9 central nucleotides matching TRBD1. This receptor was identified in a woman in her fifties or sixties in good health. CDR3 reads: CSARGPGQGNYEQYF. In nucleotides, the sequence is TGCAGTGCTAGAGGGCCCGGACAGGGGAACTACGAGCAGTACTTC.